This T cell receptor (beta chain) appears in the sequencing data of a study of blood T cell repertoires in COVID-19. Enrolled through a virtual design, the participants were between about 18 and 100 years of age and came from about two dozen US areas. Germline-derived CDR1 and CDR2 are LNHNV and YYDKDF (reference sequence). The CDR3 covers 15 residues. J was trimmed by 1 base and V by 5 bases; bases with no gene match: 7. Libraries were prepared by immunoSEQ multiplex PCR; TCRdb keeps only in-frame clonotypes and omits some of them. The repertoire holds 400,000 to 450,000 clones, with about 90% as singletons.

This TCR came from a young man who had recovered from COVID-19. Sequences were obtained from PBMCs or T cells enriched from blood (not recorded which). The rearrangement joins TRBV15 to TRBJ1-1, with 7 positions matching TRBD1. The CDR3 coding sequence is TGTGCCACCAGCCCACGACAGGGTTCGAACACTGAAGCTTTCTTT. Translated, it gives CATSPRQGSNTEAFF.